Listed below are T cell receptor beta chains from one sample, sequenced in a study of shared clonotypes between healthy human individuals. Here immunoSEQ multiplex PCR was the method, and the copy in TCRdb shows in-frame clones only, minus some. The sample includes 1 million to 1.2 million clones, 60% to 85% of them seen just once. Source material: memory CD4+ T cells from PBMCs. The receptors were gathered from a man younger than 35 in good health. Some clones in this sample may be carry-over from other donors' samples. Both conserved end residues are part of each CDR3. Fields, in order: D gene, V gene, clone size, J gene, CDR3 protein, CDR3 DNA. D genes are given only for firm matches. The size of a clone is reported for some rows only, either as once, few or many, or as a class for expanded clones.

d_call: -; v_call: TRBV7-8; clone_size: -; j_call: TRBJ2-7; cdr3_aa: CASSFLTGYEQYF; cdr3_nt: TGTGCCAGCAGCTTCTTAACAGGCTACGAGCAGTACTTC
d_call: -; v_call: TRBV9; clone_size: -; j_call: TRBJ1-1; cdr3_aa: CASSVTPMNTEAFF; cdr3_nt: TGTGCCAGCAGCGTAACACCAATGAACACTGAAGCTTTCTTT
d_call: TRBD1; v_call: TRBV6-5; clone_size: -; j_call: TRBJ1-5; cdr3_aa: CASSSGGGSNQPQHF; cdr3_nt: TGTGCCAGCAGTTCAGGGGGGGGTAGCAATCAGCCCCAGCATTTT
d_call: TRBD1; v_call: TRBV5-1; clone_size: -; j_call: TRBJ1-5; cdr3_aa: CASSPSTGVQPQHF; cdr3_nt: TGCGCCAGCAGCCCGTCGACAGGGGTTCAGCCCCAGCATTTT
d_call: -; v_call: TRBV5-1; clone_size: -; j_call: TRBJ2-7; cdr3_aa: CASSSTGPTSYEQYF; cdr3_nt: TGCGCCAGCAGCTCCACAGGGCCAACCTCCTACGAGCAGTACTTC
d_call: TRBD1; v_call: TRBV18; clone_size: -; j_call: TRBJ2-2; cdr3_aa: CASSPNRGPLFAGELFF; cdr3_nt: TGTGCCAGCTCACCTAACAGGGGGCCGCTTTTCGCCGGGGAGCTGTTTTTT
d_call: TRBD2; v_call: TRBV7-2; clone_size: -; j_call: TRBJ2-7; cdr3_aa: CASSFLRGDEQYF; cdr3_nt: TGTGCCAGCAGCTTCCTACGGGGGGACGAGCAGTACTTC
d_call: -; v_call: TRBV7-2; clone_size: -; j_call: TRBJ1-1; cdr3_aa: CASSLVGTGGTEAFF; cdr3_nt: TGTGCCAGCAGCTTAGTGGGCACGGGGGGGACTGAAGCTTTCTTT
d_call: TRBD1; v_call: TRBV2; clone_size: -; j_call: TRBJ1-5; cdr3_aa: CASSAIQGLNQPQHF; cdr3_nt: TGTGCCAGCAGTGCAATACAGGGGCTTAATCAGCCCCAGCATTTT
d_call: TRBD1; v_call: TRBV6-5; clone_size: -; j_call: TRBJ2-7; cdr3_aa: CASSPSSTGVHEQYF; cdr3_nt: TGTGCCAGCAGCCCTTCCTCAACAGGGGTACACGAGCAGTACTTC
d_call: -; v_call: TRBV27; clone_size: -; j_call: TRBJ2-3; cdr3_aa: CASSAGLGSPTDTQYF; cdr3_nt: TGTGCCAGCAGTGCGGGGCTAGGGTCCCCCACAGATACGCAGTATTTT
d_call: -; v_call: TRBV27; clone_size: few; j_call: TRBJ1-4; cdr3_aa: CASSRIWGASEKLFF; cdr3_nt: TGTGCCAGCAGCCGCATATGGGGTGCGTCTGAAAAACTGTTTTTT
d_call: -; v_call: TRBV10-3; clone_size: -; j_call: TRBJ2-2; cdr3_aa: CAISESGFANTGELFF; cdr3_nt: TGTGCCATCAGTGAGTCGGGCTTTGCGAACACCGGGGAGCTGTTTTTT
d_call: -; v_call: TRBV29-1; clone_size: -; j_call: TRBJ2-5; cdr3_aa: CSVTNNGAVQETQYF; cdr3_nt: TGCAGCGTTACCAATAACGGGGCTGTACAAGAGACCCAGTACTTC
d_call: -; v_call: TRBV4-1; clone_size: many; j_call: TRBJ1-1; cdr3_aa: CASSPQVGAAYEAFF; cdr3_nt: TGCGCCAGCAGCCCCCAGGTTGGGGCCGCATATGAAGCTTTCTTT
d_call: -; v_call: TRBV20-1; clone_size: -; j_call: TRBJ1-2; cdr3_aa: CSATKKYGYTF; cdr3_nt: TGCAGTGCAACTAAGAAGTATGGCTACACCTTC
d_call: -; v_call: TRBV30; clone_size: once; j_call: TRBJ1-1; cdr3_aa: CAWKSTGNTEAFF; cdr3_nt: TGTGCCTGGAAATCGACAGGGAACACTGAAGCTTTCTTT
d_call: TRBD1; v_call: TRBV9; clone_size: -; j_call: TRBJ2-3; cdr3_aa: CASSVKGADRTDTQYF; cdr3_nt: TGTGCCAGCAGCGTAAAGGGGGCGGATCGCACAGATACGCAGTATTTT
d_call: -; v_call: TRBV7-2; clone_size: -; j_call: TRBJ2-7; cdr3_aa: CASSLWGTGSSSYEQYF; cdr3_nt: TGTGCCAGCAGCTTGTGGGGAACAGGGTCCTCCTCCTACGAGCAGTACTTC
d_call: TRBD1; v_call: TRBV9; clone_size: -; j_call: TRBJ2-3; cdr3_aa: CASSERGQTTDTQYF; cdr3_nt: TGTGCCAGCAGCGAGAGGGGACAGACCACAGATACGCAGTATTTT
d_call: TRBD1; v_call: TRBV6-6; clone_size: few; j_call: TRBJ1-3; cdr3_aa: CASSLTGAASGNTIYF; cdr3_nt: TGTGCCAGCAGTTTAACAGGGGCTGCAAGTGGAAACACCATATATTTT
d_call: TRBD1; v_call: TRBV28; clone_size: many; j_call: TRBJ1-2; cdr3_aa: CASSLSGQGLHGYTF; cdr3_nt: TGTGCCAGCAGCCTTTCGGGACAGGGACTCCATGGCTACACCTTC
d_call: -; v_call: TRBV10-3; clone_size: -; j_call: TRBJ2-1; cdr3_aa: CAIKRLDNEQFF; cdr3_nt: TGTGCCATCAAAAGACTAGACAATGAGCAGTTCTTC
d_call: -; v_call: TRBV5-6; clone_size: -; j_call: TRBJ2-7; cdr3_aa: CASSLAGEQYF; cdr3_nt: TGTGCCAGCAGCTTGGCGGGCGAGCAGTACTTC
d_call: -; v_call: TRBV7-2; clone_size: -; j_call: TRBJ1-2; cdr3_aa: CASSLGPDGYTF; cdr3_nt: TGTGCCAGCAGCTTAGGCCCCGATGGCTACACCTTC
d_call: -; v_call: TRBV5-1; clone_size: -; j_call: TRBJ1-1; cdr3_aa: CASSLVGSATEAFF; cdr3_nt: TGCGCCAGCAGCTTGGTTGGGAGCGCCACTGAAGCTTTCTTT
d_call: -; v_call: TRBV21-1; clone_size: few; j_call: TRBJ1-5; cdr3_aa: CAADRGDQPQHF; cdr3_nt: TGTGCCGCGGACAGGGGGGATCAGCCCCAGCATTTT
d_call: TRBD1; v_call: TRBV4-2; clone_size: -; j_call: TRBJ1-2; cdr3_aa: CASSQGPTQDRERSYGYTF; cdr3_nt: TGTGCCAGCAGCCAAGGGCCGACCCAGGACAGGGAGCGTTCATATGGCTACACCTTC
d_call: -; v_call: TRBV6-1; clone_size: few; j_call: TRBJ2-7; cdr3_aa: CASSQGPGTYEQYF; cdr3_nt: TGTGCCAGCAGTCAAGGTCCCGGTACCTACGAGCAGTACTTC
d_call: -; v_call: TRBV27; clone_size: -; j_call: TRBJ2-5; cdr3_aa: CASSSPRRNYQETQYF; cdr3_nt: TGTGCCAGCAGTTCTCCCCGACGGAATTACCAAGAGACCCAGTACTTC
d_call: -; v_call: TRBV27; clone_size: -; j_call: TRBJ2-2; cdr3_aa: CASSLAGGAGELFF; cdr3_nt: TGTGCCAGCAGTTTAGCCGGGGGAGCGGGGGAGCTGTTTTTT
d_call: -; v_call: TRBV5-1; clone_size: -; j_call: TRBJ2-2; cdr3_aa: CASSLMVGGIRTGELFF; cdr3_nt: TGCGCCAGCAGCTTAATGGTCGGCGGTATACGGACCGGGGAGCTGTTTTTT
d_call: -; v_call: TRBV27; clone_size: -; j_call: TRBJ1-4; cdr3_aa: CASKERVGATNEKLFF; cdr3_nt: TGTGCCAGCAAAGAGAGGGTAGGCGCAACTAATGAAAAACTGTTTTTT
d_call: -; v_call: TRBV5-1; clone_size: -; j_call: TRBJ1-2; cdr3_aa: CASSSDRSGYTF; cdr3_nt: TGCGCCAGCAGCTCGGATAGGAGTGGCTACACCTTC
d_call: -; v_call: TRBV7-3; clone_size: -; j_call: TRBJ1-1; cdr3_aa: CASSPGYFRTEAFF; cdr3_nt: TGTGCCAGCAGCCCAGGGTATTTTCGCACTGAAGCTTTCTTT
d_call: -; v_call: TRBV7-3; clone_size: -; j_call: TRBJ2-5; cdr3_aa: CASSLRGDLGTQYF; cdr3_nt: TGTGCCAGCAGCTTAAGGGGCGATCTCGGGACCCAGTACTTC
d_call: -; v_call: TRBV9; clone_size: -; j_call: TRBJ2-2; cdr3_aa: CASSPRTNTGELFF; cdr3_nt: TGTGCCAGCAGCCCCAGGACCAACACCGGGGAGCTGTTTTTT
d_call: -; v_call: TRBV5-4; clone_size: few; j_call: TRBJ2-1; cdr3_aa: CASSWSTSSYNEQFF; cdr3_nt: TGTGCCAGCAGCTGGTCAACGAGCTCCTACAATGAGCAGTTCTTC
d_call: -; v_call: TRBV6-5; clone_size: -; j_call: TRBJ2-5; cdr3_aa: CASSPRETQYF; cdr3_nt: TGTGCCAGCAGTCCGAGAGAGACCCAGTACTTC
d_call: -; v_call: TRBV7-2; clone_size: -; j_call: TRBJ2-1; cdr3_aa: CASSSMAGSYNEQFF; cdr3_nt: TGTGCCAGCAGCTCAATGGCAGGCTCCTACAATGAGCAGTTCTTC
d_call: TRBD1; v_call: TRBV7-6; clone_size: -; j_call: TRBJ2-3; cdr3_aa: CASSSGGRGRELVGTDTQYF; cdr3_nt: TGTGCCAGCAGCAGTGGTGGCAGGGGGCGCGAGTTGGTAGGCACAGATACGCAGTATTTT
d_call: TRBD1; v_call: TRBV10-3; clone_size: -; j_call: TRBJ1-1; cdr3_aa: CAIGQGATMNTEAFF; cdr3_nt: TGTGCCATCGGACAGGGGGCAACTATGAACACTGAAGCTTTCTTT
d_call: -; v_call: TRBV7-3; clone_size: -; j_call: TRBJ2-1; cdr3_aa: CASSFPGEANEQFF; cdr3_nt: TGTGCCAGCAGCTTCCCAGGAGAAGCCAATGAGCAGTTCTTC
d_call: TRBD2; v_call: TRBV5-1; clone_size: -; j_call: TRBJ2-3; cdr3_aa: CASSLAGGGTDTQYF; cdr3_nt: TGCGCCAGCAGCTTGGCGGGGGGAGGCACAGATACGCAGTATTTT
d_call: -; v_call: TRBV18; clone_size: -; j_call: TRBJ1-2; cdr3_aa: CASSPEGGDSGYTF; cdr3_nt: TGCGCCAGCTCACCCGAGGGAGGGGATTCTGGCTACACCTTC